Presented here are 16 T cell receptor beta chains from one specimen sequenced in a study of PD-1 blockade in classical Hodgkin lymphoma. Generated by immunoSEQ multiplex PCR, the TCRdb table keeps only in-frame clones and is missing some. Among roughly 56,000 clones listed, about 85% were seen once. Time point here: cycle 4 day 1 (C4D1), after 6 weeks of nivolumab. Exposure to brentuximab vedotin varied, and each patient had relapsed following autologous stem cell transplantation. Sequencing used peripheral blood mononuclear cells (PBMCs), obtained before the fourth cycle of nivolumab. These receptors came from a human donor with classical Hodgkin lymphoma.

This clone has only one observation. This chain links TRBV6-6 with TRBJ2-3, with TRBD2 matching over 11 bases. CDR1 and CDR2 (germline): MNHNY, SVGAGI (reference sequence). J was trimmed by 5 bases and V by 2 bases; bases with no gene match: 3. The CDR3 has 15 amino acids. The CDR3 DNA follows: TGTGCCAGCAGTTACCAAGGGACTAGCGGAGATACGCAGTATTTT. It yields the protein CASSYQGTSGDTQYF.

This clone appeared once. The DNA for the CDR3 is TGTGCCATCAGTGTGGGGACAGGGGATCTAGTCACCTACGAGCAGTACTTC. Translated: CAISVGTGDLVTYEQYF. The chain combines TRBV10-3 with TRBJ2-7; 10 positions agree with TRBD1. Germline CDR1 ENHRY, CDR2 SYGVKD. This CDR3 spans 17 amino acids. V shed 4 bases, J shed 2 bases, and the junction held 11 bases outside the gene matches.

There are a few counts of this clone. The chain is built from TRBV4-1 and TRBJ2-1; 13 positions agree with TRBD2. The CDR3 consists of 15 residues. Trimming at V came to 7 bases and at J to 4 bases, leaving 4 bases not matched to a gene. CDR1 is MGHRA and CDR2 is YSYEKL in the germline V gene. The CDR3 DNA reads as TGCGCCAGCACCCAGACTAGCGGGGGGTACAATGAGCAGTTCTTC. Translated, it gives CASTQTSGGYNEQFF.

The V gene is TRBV2, the J gene TRBJ2-2; perhaps TRBD1 as D (5 bases). V lost 10 bases and J lost 8, with 26 bases in between. CDR1 SNHLY and CDR2 FYNNEI come from the germline V gene. CDR3 length equals 16 residues. The CDR3 DNA reads as TGTGCCACCTCATTGAGGCGGTCACCCAAGGGGGGGGAGCTGTTTTTT. This codes for CATSLRRSPKGGELFF.

The gene calls are TRBV30 and TRBJ2-5; 10 bases are shared with TRBD1. From germline, CDR1 is GTSNPN and CDR2 SVGIG (reference sequence). V dropped 3 bases and J dropped 2; count of bases not matched to a gene: 6. The CDR3 runs to 15 residues. The CDR3 nucleotides read TGTGCCTGGAGCTTGGACAGGGGGTTACAAGAGACCCAGTACTTC. Encoded protein: CAWSLDRGLQETQYF.

This clone is a singleton in its sample. CDR3 region: CASSQVGIPSEKLFF. Here the CDR3 DNA reads TGCGCCAGCAGCCAAGTTGGGATACCAAGCGAAAAACTGTTTTTT. V gene TRBV4-1 combines with J gene TRBJ1-4; D unclear. Germline CDR1 and CDR2: MGHRA and YSYEKL. Trimming took off 1 base at V and 8 bases at J, with 14 bases between the two ends. This CDR3 is built from 15 residues.

The chain uses TRBV30 and TRBJ2-3, with D unresolved. Germline CDR1 reads GTSNPN; CDR2 reads SVGIG (reference sequence). The CDR3 consists of 11 residues. The germline V and J ends were trimmed by 4 bases and 5 bases, with 7 bases remaining between them. The CDR3 is CAWITGDTQYF. DNA for the CDR3: TGTGCCTGGATTACGGGAGATACGCAGTATTTT.

This sequence joins TRBV9 and TRBJ2-1; either TRBD1 or TRBD2 may supply D (6 bases each). Trimming removed 2 bases from V and 8 bases from J, with 20 bases in between. The CDR3 totals 16 residues. CDR1 and CDR2 (germline): SGDLS, YYNGEE. CDR3 coding DNA: TGTGCCAGCAGCGTCCGGACAGCTGCCGGCGGGGATGAGCAGTTCTTC. Translation: CASSVRTAAGGDEQFF.

This chain uses TRBV7-2 with TRBJ1-4; D remains ambiguous. CDR1 is SGHTA, CDR2 FQGNSA, per germline. V was clipped by 6 bases and J by 5 bases, with 16 bases between them. This CDR3 spans 15 amino acids. This chain's CDR3 is CASRLHDMENEKLFF. DNA for the CDR3: TGTGCCAGCAGGCTACACGACATGGAGAATGAAAAACTGTTTTTT.

The V gene is TRBV19, the J gene TRBJ1-1, with 7 bases lining up with TRBD1. Germline CDR1 LNHDA, CDR2 SQIVND (reference sequence). J gave up 6 bases and V 3 bases, and 4 bases lay outside the gene matches. The CDR3 runs 13 residues. In DNA, the CDR3 is TGTGCCAGTAGTATTCCGGGGACAGCTGAAGCTTTCTTT. This translates into CASSIPGTAEAFF.

The chain uses TRBV6-4 and TRBJ1-2, with D hard to call. Germline CDR1 and CDR2: MRHNA and SNTAGT. The CDR3 loop spans 13 amino acids. V was cut by 2 bases and J by 7 bases, with 11 bases left in between. This CDR3 is CASSDARMGGYTF. CDR3 nucleotides: TGTGCCAGCAGTGACGCCCGAATGGGTGGCTACACCTTC.

J is TRBJ1-2 and V is TRBV25-1; D may be TRBD1 (5 bases). Germline V gives CDR1 MGHDK, CDR2 SYGVNS. V gave up 6 bases and J gave up 5 bases, with 16 bases separating them. The CDR3 is 14 residues long. For the CDR3, the DNA is TGTGCCAGCAGCGTGAGGGGAGGGGAGTATGGCTACACCTTC. Protein product: CASSVRGGEYGYTF.

As for this clone: The sample carries other DNA sequences with the same CDR3. The chain employs TRBV5-1 and TRBJ1-4; no firm D call. The V gene lost 1 base and the J gene lost 2 bases, with 6 bases spanning the gap. The CDR3 runs to 14 residues. Germline V gives CDR1 SGHRS, CDR2 YFSETQ. CDR3 nucleotide sequence: TGCGCCAGCAGCTTGACTGGGACTAATGAAAAACTGTTTTTT. It specifies CASSLTGTNEKLFF.

This clone was seen a few times. This chain links TRBV11-2 with TRBJ2-3, with D perhaps matching TRBD1 or TRBD2 (5 bases each). V was clipped by 5 bases and J by 6 bases, with 15 bases between them. The germline CDR1 and CDR2 sequences are SGHAT and FQNNGV. The CDR3 contains 14 residues. CDR3 nucleotide sequence: TGTGCCAGCAGCCCCCGGGACCCCACCGATACGCAGTATTTT. This sequence encodes CASSPRDPTDTQYF.

V usage is TRBV1 and J usage is TRBJ1-3. TRBV1 is annotated as a pseudogene. The CDR3 extends over 14 amino acids. The CDR3 loop reads CTSGSRESGNTIYF. CDR3 DNA sequence: TGCACCAGCGGTAGTAGGGAATCTGGAAACACCATATATTTT.

V and J are TRBV5-1 and TRBJ2-7; 8 bases are a match to TRBD1. The junction had 2 bases not matched to a gene; V was cut back by 0 bases and J by 3 bases. Germline V gene sequence: CDR1 SGHRS, CDR2 YFSETQ. The CDR3 consists of 14 residues. The CDR3: CASSLDRGNYEQYF. The CDR3 region has the DNA TGCGCCAGCAGCTTGGACAGGGGGAACTACGAGCAGTACTTC.